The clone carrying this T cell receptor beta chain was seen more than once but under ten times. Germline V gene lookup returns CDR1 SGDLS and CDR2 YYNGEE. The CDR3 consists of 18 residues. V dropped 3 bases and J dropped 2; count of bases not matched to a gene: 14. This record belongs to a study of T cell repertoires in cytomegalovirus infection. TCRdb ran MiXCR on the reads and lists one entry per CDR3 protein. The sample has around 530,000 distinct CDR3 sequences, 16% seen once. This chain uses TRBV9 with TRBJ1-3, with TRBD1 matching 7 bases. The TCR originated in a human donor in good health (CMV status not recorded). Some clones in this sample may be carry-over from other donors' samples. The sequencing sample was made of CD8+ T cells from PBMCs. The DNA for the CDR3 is TGTGCCAGCAGCGGATCTCCCCGACAGGGAGCACCTGGAAACACCATATATTTT. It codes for CASSGSPRQGAPGNTIYF.